This T cell receptor beta chain was documented in a study of Graves' ophthalmopathy and Graves' hyperthyroidism. CDR3 regions of TCR beta were amplified from RNA transcripts. Amplification began with first-round RT-PCR using HTBI primers, then second-round multiplex PCR was performed. TCRdb re-analysed the multiplex PCR reads in MiXCR, keeping a single row per CDR3 protein. The sample holds approximately 640,000 distinct CDR3 sequences; over 40% are singletons and the top ten take around 3%. The sequenced sample was peripheral blood. The source of this sequence is an adult man with Graves' ophthalmopathy.

The CDR3 loop reads CSTRDRKETQYF. CDR3 bases: TGCAGCACCCGGGACAGGAAAGAGACCCAGTACTTC. The rearrangement joins TRBV29-1 to TRBJ2-5, with 8 positions matching TRBD1. V lost 8 bases to trimming and J lost 3 bases; unmatched junction nucleotides: 5. The CDR3 contains 12 residues. Germline-derived CDR1 and CDR2 are SQVTM and ANQGSEA.